These T cell receptor beta chains were read from a single sample in a study of blood T cell repertoires in COVID-19. The repertoire was sequenced with immunoSEQ multiplex PCR; TCRdb's copy has only in-frame clones and lacks some. The sample contains 250,000 to 350,000 clones, approximately 91% of which appear only once. The specimen was peripheral blood. Source of these receptors: a woman in her twenties or thirties with COVID-19, enrolled during active disease. Both conserved end residues are trimmed from each CDR3. The order of the fields is J gene, V gene, clone size, CDR3 protein. Only part of the rows carry a size: once, few, many, or a class if the clone is expanded.

j_call: TRBJ1-5; v_call: TRBV12-3/TRBV12-4; clone_size: .; cdr3_aa: ASSPRDRGEH
j_call: TRBJ2-1; v_call: TRBV11-2; clone_size: .; cdr3_aa: ASSNLGLARFSYNEQF
j_call: TRBJ2-7; v_call: TRBV27; clone_size: .; cdr3_aa: ASSLIGGVGEQY
j_call: TRBJ2-3; v_call: TRBV29-1; clone_size: .; cdr3_aa: SISGLAGGSTDTQY
j_call: TRBJ1-1; v_call: TRBV5-1; clone_size: few; cdr3_aa: ASSPRAGSRTEAF
j_call: TRBJ2-7; v_call: TRBV28; clone_size: .; cdr3_aa: ASSPRTVTYEQY
j_call: TRBJ2-3; v_call: TRBV6-5; clone_size: once; cdr3_aa: ASSYDGQTDTQY
j_call: TRBJ2-5; v_call: TRBV2; clone_size: .; cdr3_aa: ASRRVGTDETQY
j_call: TRBJ2-7; v_call: TRBV5-1; clone_size: .; cdr3_aa: ASSAGTSGSYEQY
j_call: TRBJ1-2; v_call: TRBV9; clone_size: few; cdr3_aa: ASSVPGVFGYT
j_call: TRBJ1-2; v_call: TRBV2; clone_size: .; cdr3_aa: ASGGQGTYGYT
j_call: TRBJ2-1; v_call: TRBV4-2; clone_size: .; cdr3_aa: ASSQDTSGSYNEQF
j_call: TRBJ2-3; v_call: TRBV19; clone_size: .; cdr3_aa: ASSTGLPDTQY
j_call: TRBJ1-5; v_call: TRBV19; clone_size: .; cdr3_aa: ASSGLDRGQPQH
j_call: TRBJ2-7; v_call: TRBV5-5; clone_size: .; cdr3_aa: ASSLVTSGRSSYEQY
j_call: TRBJ1-5; v_call: TRBV6-2/TRBV6-3; clone_size: .; cdr3_aa: ASSPWENQPQH
j_call: TRBJ1-2; v_call: TRBV2; clone_size: .; cdr3_aa: ASRTGAYGYT
j_call: TRBJ1-5; v_call: TRBV4-1; clone_size: .; cdr3_aa: ASSENYDQPQH
j_call: TRBJ2-5; v_call: TRBV6-5; clone_size: once; cdr3_aa: ASSLGGGVGETQY
j_call: TRBJ1-1; v_call: TRBV21-1; clone_size: .; cdr3_aa: ASSKVGQGARTEAF
j_call: TRBJ2-7; v_call: TRBV6-5; clone_size: .; cdr3_aa: ASSYGRFYEQY
j_call: TRBJ2-7; v_call: TRBV3-1/TRBV3-2; clone_size: .; cdr3_aa: ASTGAGGSYEQY
j_call: TRBJ2-7; v_call: TRBV30; clone_size: .; cdr3_aa: AWSGQGINKY
j_call: TRBJ2-3; v_call: TRBV9; clone_size: .; cdr3_aa: ASSVGAGSTDTQY
j_call: TRBJ2-5; v_call: TRBV24-1; clone_size: .; cdr3_aa: ATSDNRQGAETQY
j_call: TRBJ1-5; v_call: TRBV2; clone_size: .; cdr3_aa: ASRSWAGVRNQPQH
j_call: TRBJ2-7; v_call: TRBV9; clone_size: few; cdr3_aa: ASSVGTSGTYEQY
j_call: TRBJ2-1; v_call: TRBV2; clone_size: once; cdr3_aa: ASSPNAGGWDEQF
j_call: TRBJ2-7; v_call: TRBV28; clone_size: .; cdr3_aa: ASSSSGPLSYEQY
j_call: TRBJ1-5; v_call: TRBV2; clone_size: .; cdr3_aa: ASANAGQGPQPQH
j_call: TRBJ1-1; v_call: TRBV7-6; clone_size: once; cdr3_aa: ASSLTGGARGTEAF
j_call: TRBJ2-5; v_call: TRBV10-2; clone_size: once; cdr3_aa: ASSVLAEETQY
j_call: TRBJ2-1; v_call: TRBV6-2/TRBV6-3; clone_size: .; cdr3_aa: ASSYLGSYNEQF
j_call: TRBJ1-2; v_call: TRBV5-1; clone_size: .; cdr3_aa: ASSYGQGYGYT
j_call: TRBJ2-7; v_call: TRBV6-5; clone_size: .; cdr3_aa: ASSLDRYYEQY
j_call: TRBJ2-3; v_call: TRBV12-5; clone_size: .; cdr3_aa: ASGLWRGLSGPSGRGVPDTQY
j_call: TRBJ1-2; v_call: TRBV18; clone_size: once; cdr3_aa: ASSPPGQGGYGYT
j_call: TRBJ2-4; v_call: TRBV6-5; clone_size: once; cdr3_aa: ASRSQSNIQY
j_call: TRBJ2-7; v_call: TRBV4-3; clone_size: .; cdr3_aa: ASSQDPSLAGVSEQY
j_call: TRBJ2-7; v_call: TRBV27; clone_size: .; cdr3_aa: ASRGQVGPYEQY
j_call: TRBJ2-1; v_call: TRBV6-5; clone_size: .; cdr3_aa: ASTVTSGNGEQF
j_call: TRBJ2-1; v_call: TRBV28; clone_size: .; cdr3_aa: ASSPTSGSVNEQF
j_call: TRBJ1-4; v_call: TRBV6-5; clone_size: .; cdr3_aa: ASSPDRAEKLF
j_call: TRBJ1-1; v_call: TRBV10-3; clone_size: .; cdr3_aa: AIGRGSTEAF
j_call: TRBJ1-4; v_call: TRBV5-5; clone_size: .; cdr3_aa: ASSQAGLSNEKLF
j_call: TRBJ1-1; v_call: TRBV6-5; clone_size: .; cdr3_aa: ASSRGGTEAF
j_call: TRBJ1-6; v_call: TRBV27; clone_size: .; cdr3_aa: ASRMTGGPNSPLH
j_call: TRBJ1-6; v_call: TRBV30; clone_size: .; cdr3_aa: AWSWRSSYNSPLH
j_call: TRBJ2-2; v_call: TRBV2; clone_size: .; cdr3_aa: ASEDRVGMIGELF
j_call: TRBJ2-3; v_call: TRBV11-2; clone_size: .; cdr3_aa: ASSSQRREVDTQY
j_call: TRBJ1-1; v_call: TRBV6-6; clone_size: .; cdr3_aa: ASIKAGRNTEAF
j_call: TRBJ1-2; v_call: TRBV28; clone_size: .; cdr3_aa: ASSPGTYGYT
j_call: TRBJ2-2; v_call: TRBV11-3; clone_size: .; cdr3_aa: ASSLAGGYGTGELF
j_call: TRBJ1-6; v_call: TRBV5-5; clone_size: few; cdr3_aa: ASSLATYNSPLH